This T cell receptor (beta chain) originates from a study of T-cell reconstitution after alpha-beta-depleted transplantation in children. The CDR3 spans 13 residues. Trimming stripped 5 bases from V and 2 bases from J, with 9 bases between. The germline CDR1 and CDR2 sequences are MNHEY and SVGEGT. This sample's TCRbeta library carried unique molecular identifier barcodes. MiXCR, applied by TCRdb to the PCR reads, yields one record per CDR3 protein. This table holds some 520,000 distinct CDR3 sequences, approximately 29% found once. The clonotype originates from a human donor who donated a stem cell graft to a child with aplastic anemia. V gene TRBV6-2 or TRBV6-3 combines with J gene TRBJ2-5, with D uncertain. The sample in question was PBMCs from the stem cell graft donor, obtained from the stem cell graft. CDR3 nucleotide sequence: TGTGCCAGCAGTGACCCCGTACAAGAGACCCAGTACTTC. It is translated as CASSDPVQETQYF.